Following are 21 T cell receptor beta chains from one sample sequenced in a study of blood T cell repertoires in COVID-19. Method: immunoSEQ multiplex PCR; TCRdb's copy keeps in-frame clones and lacks some. Of fewer than 130,000 clones listed, 70% to 90% were seen once; the top ten hold approximately 2.1%. Specimen: peripheral blood. The receptors were gathered from a human donor in a cohort sampled during active COVID-19.

The chain is built from TRBV6-1 and TRBJ2-7; 8 nucleotides match TRBD2. Germline CDR1 MNHNS, CDR2 SASEGT. There are 17 residues in the CDR3. Trimming took 4 bases from V and 2 from J; bases not matched to a gene: 13. CDR3 protein: CASSGAASGGYAYEQYF. The CDR3 DNA follows: TGTGCCAGCAGTGGAGCTGCGAGCGGGGGATACGCCTACGAGCAGTACTTC.

The chain has TRBV5-1 and TRBJ1-4, with no clear D. Germline lookup yields CDR1 SGHRS and CDR2 YFSETQ. V lost 4 bases, J lost 4 bases, and 14 bases lay in between. The CDR3 runs to 15 residues. CDR3 in amino acids: CASSRQAGNNEKLFF. The CDR3 DNA reads as TGCGCCAGCAGCCGCCAGGCGGGGAATAATGAAAAACTGTTTTTT.

V gene TRBV6-1 combines with J gene TRBJ1-5, with D perhaps TRBD1 (6 bases). The CDR3 extends over 15 amino acids. The ends were cut back, 3 bases at V and 6 bases at J, with 15 bases in the middle. Germline V gene sequence: CDR1 MNHNS, CDR2 SASEGT. The DNA for the CDR3 is TGTGCCAGCAGTGAGTCGGGGGGGCCCCGTCAGCCCCAGCATTTT. This sequence encodes CASSESGGPRQPQHF.

The chain recombines TRBV11-2 with TRBJ2-1; D is unresolved. The germline V and J ends were trimmed by 5 bases and 0 bases, with 8 bases remaining between them. The length of the CDR3 is 14 residues. Germline loops: CDR1 SGHAT, CDR2 FQNNGV. This CDR3 reads CASSQASSYNEQFF. CDR3 DNA sequence: TGTGCCAGCAGCCAAGCGAGCTCCTACAATGAGCAGTTCTTC.

The sample holds a few counts of this clone. The genes are TRBV7-9 and TRBJ1-1; tentative D call: TRBD1 (5 bases). The CDR3 consists of 17 residues. Trimming removed 5 bases from V and 3 bases from J, with 22 bases in between. CDR1 and CDR2 (germline): SEHNR, FQNEAQ (reference sequence). Here the CDR3 reads CASSPRGGGLDYTEAFF. In DNA form, the CDR3 reads TGTGCCAGCAGCCCGAGGGGTGGGGGACTGGATTACACTGAAGCTTTCTTT.

This clone was picked up one time. This chain links TRBV4-1 with TRBJ1-5; tentative D call: TRBD1 (5 bases). V lost 1 base, J lost 4 bases, and 23 bases lay in between. This CDR3 is built from 19 residues. Per the germline V gene, CDR1 is MGHRA and CDR2 is YSYEKL. The CDR3 DNA follows: TGCGCCAGCAGCCAAGCCGGCGGGGAAGGAGCGGGGGGAAATCAGCCCCAGCATTTT. Amino acids: CASSQAGGEGAGGNQPQHF.

The chain uses TRBV28 and TRBJ2-1, with 7 bases lining up with TRBD1. The CDR3 is made up of 17 amino acids. The junction had 14 bases not matched to a gene; V was cut back by 3 bases and J by 6 bases. The germline gives CDR1 MDHEN, CDR2 SYDVKM. The CDR3 protein is CASSFGRQGWWLNEQFF. As DNA, the CDR3 is TGTGCCAGCAGTTTTGGCAGACAGGGCTGGTGGCTCAATGAGCAGTTCTTC.

This clone was counted a single time. This chain uses TRBV9 with TRBJ1-6, with unresolved D. CDR1 is SGDLS, CDR2 YYNGEE, per germline. This CDR3 spans 15 amino acids. V gave up 0 bases and J gave up 7 bases, with 11 bases separating them. CDR3 sequence reads: CASSVGRASNSPLHF. DNA for the CDR3: TGTGCCAGCAGCGTAGGGAGGGCCTCAAATTCACCCCTCCACTTT.

The genes are TRBV11-1 and TRBJ2-1; a possible D gene is TRBD2 (6 bases). There are 12 residues in the CDR3. V lost 5 bases and J lost 10, with 12 bases in between. Germline-derived CDR1 and CDR2 are SGHAT and FQDESV (reference sequence). CDR3 in amino acids: CASSPDGGEQFF. The DNA of the CDR3 is TGTGCCAGCAGCCCCGATGGAGGGGAGCAGTTCTTC.

This clone was detected once. The gene calls are TRBV5-4 and TRBJ2-7, with D possibly TRBD2 on 6 matching bases. The CDR3 has 15 residues. V was clipped by 4 bases and J by 5 bases, with 19 bases between them. Germline assignment: CDR1 SGHNT and CDR2 YYREEE (reference sequence). CDR3 region: CASSPGGGLRNEQYF. The CDR3 region has the DNA TGTGCCAGCAGCCCAGGTGGGGGACTTAGAAACGAGCAGTACTTC.

V and J are TRBV30 and TRBJ2-1, with TRBD1 identical over 9 bases. The V segment lost 1 base and the J segment 9 bases; nucleotides outside the gene matches: 16. The CDR3 totals 17 residues. Germline V CDR1 and CDR2: GTSNPN, SVGIG (reference sequence). The CDR3 nucleotides read TGTGCCTGGAGTGCGAAATTAACAGGGGGCTGGGAGGTTGAGCAGTTCTTC. This translates into CAWSAKLTGGWEVEQFF.

The V call is TRBV28, the J call TRBJ1-6, with D perhaps matching TRBD1 (5 bases). The germline CDR1 and CDR2 sequences are MDHEN and SYDVKM. Trimming cost V 6 bases and J 10 bases, with 16 bases left between them. The CDR3 extends over 14 amino acids. In nucleotides, the CDR3 is TGTGCCAGCAGCTCACCAGGGAGGCACTCACCCCTCCACTTT. It is translated as CASSSPGRHSPLHF.

This chain links TRBV7-2 with TRBJ2-3; the match to TRBD2 covers 12 bases. V shed 6 bases and J 1 base; nucleotides not matched to a gene: 5. There are 16 residues in the CDR3. Germline CDR1 reads SGHTA; CDR2 reads FQGNSA. Here the CDR3 reads CASRLAGGRGTDTQYF. The CDR3, as DNA: TGTGCCAGCAGACTAGCGGGGGGCCGGGGCACAGATACGCAGTATTTT.

V usage is TRBV30 and J usage is TRBJ2-6, with 7 positions matching TRBD1. The V and J ends lost 8 bases and 2 bases, in that order; junction bases with no gene match: 3. CDR1 and CDR2 (germline): GTSNPN, SVGIG (reference sequence). The CDR3 sequence is 13 residues long. Written as DNA, the CDR3 is TGTGCCCAAGACAGGGCTGGGGCCAACGTCCTGACTTTC. As protein: CAQDRAGANVLTF.

The chain uses TRBV6-5 and TRBJ2-7, with TRBD1 identical over 7 bases. V was clipped by 5 bases and J by 1 base; unmatched bases: 5. Germline V gives CDR1 MNHEY, CDR2 SVGAGI. CDR3 length: 14 residues. Here the CDR3 reads CASSPTGSSYEQYF. CDR3 nucleotides: TGTGCCAGCAGTCCGACAGGGAGTTCCTACGAGCAGTACTTC.

The table lists this clone with a count of one. The chain carries TRBV5-1 and TRBJ2-7; 8 positions match TRBD2. Germline assignment: CDR1 SGHRS and CDR2 YFSETQ. This CDR3 has 15 residues. V shed 4 bases, J shed 6 bases, and the junction held 12 bases outside the gene matches. The CDR3 region is CASSPGGSHPSEQYF. Here the CDR3 DNA reads TGCGCCAGCAGCCCGGGAGGGAGCCACCCCTCCGAGCAGTACTTC.

The chain carries TRBV9 and TRBJ2-2; possible D gene TRBD2, 5 bases. The CDR3 consists of 16 residues. Per germline, CDR1 SGDLS and CDR2 YYNGEE. V lost 1 base and J lost 6, with 16 bases in between. The CDR3 nucleotides are TGTGCCAGCAGCGTATGGCGGAAACTAGGGTCCGGGGAGCTGTTTTTT. This encodes CASSVWRKLGSGELFF.

The count of this clone is one. The chain uses TRBV5-1 and TRBJ2-7; D uncertain. V lost 0 bases to trimming and J lost 3 bases, with 10 bases between them. This CDR3 spans 14 amino acids. Germline CDR1 and CDR2: SGHRS and YFSETQ. The CDR3 protein is CASSLALTNYEQYF. In nucleotides, the CDR3 is TGCGCCAGCAGCTTGGCTCTTACAAACTACGAGCAGTACTTC.

A few counts support this clone. J is TRBJ2-3 and V is TRBV28, with a possible D match to TRBD2 (8 bases). Germline-derived CDR1 and CDR2 are MDHEN and SYDVKM. The CDR3 loop spans 16 amino acids. With 4 bases removed from V and 4 bases from J, the gap between germline ends came to 18 bases. This chain's CDR3 is CASSSPTGRGADTQYF. The CDR3 bases are TGTGCCAGCAGTTCACCGACAGGGCGGGGGGCAGATACGCAGTATTTT. Together with reference TRBV28 and TRBJ2-3, the CDR3 gives the full variable domain: DVKVTQSSRYLVKRTGEKVFLECVQDMDHENMFWYRQDPGLGLRLIYFSYDVKMKEKGDIPEGYSVSREKKERFSLILESASTNQTSMYLCASSSPTGRGADTQYFGPGTRLTVL.

The table lists this clone with a count of one. The chain uses TRBV6-5 and TRBJ2-7; the D gene is possibly TRBD2 (6 bases). The V end lost 4 bases, the J end lost 2 bases, and 15 bases lay between the germline ends. The CDR3 totals 15 residues. Germline V lookup: CDR1 MNHEY, CDR2 SVGAGI. CDR3: CASSSQGSGPYEQYF. CDR3 nucleotide sequence: TGTGCCAGCAGTTCTCAGGGTAGCGGACCCTACGAGCAGTACTTC.

The chain uses TRBV11-3 and TRBJ2-2; possible D gene TRBD1, 5 bases. The CDR3 is made up of 17 amino acids. Germline V lookup: CDR1 SGHNT, CDR2 YENEEA. V dropped 3 bases and J dropped 3 bases, with 17 bases sitting between them. The CDR3 loop is CASSFGWGSSYTGELFF. For the CDR3, the DNA is TGTGCCAGCAGCTTTGGTTGGGGCAGCTCATACACCGGGGAGCTGTTTTTT.